Below, 21 T cell receptor beta chains from the same sample are listed, as sequenced in a study of blood T cell repertoires in COVID-19. This table comes from immunoSEQ multiplex PCR, and its TCRdb copy is limited to in-frame clones, with some not included. The table lists about 180,000 clones, roughly 84% of them singletons. What was sequenced was peripheral blood. The receptor source for this set is a middle-aged woman with COVID-19, enrolled during active disease.

The chain is built from TRBV12-3 or TRBV12-4 and TRBJ2-1; no reliable D call. V was pared by 6 bases and J by 6 bases, with 9 bases between. This CDR3 comprises 12 residues. The CDR3 DNA sequence: TGTGCCAGCAGCCTAAAATTCAATGAGCAGTTCTTC. Protein product: CASSLKFNEQFF.

The rearrangement links TRBV4-2 to TRBJ2-3, with TRBD2 matching 7 bases. CDR1 and CDR2 from the germline V gene are LGHNA and YNFKEQ. The CDR3 extends over 17 amino acids. Trimming removed 5 bases from V and 5 bases from J; junction bases left unmatched: 16. The CDR3 reads CASSLVGLTSPVDTQYF. The CDR3 nucleotides are TGTGCCAGCAGCTTAGTGGGACTAACCTCCCCCGTAGATACGCAGTATTTT.

This clone has only a few counts. The rearrangement uses TRBV9 and TRBJ2-1; D is unresolved. Germline V gene lookup returns CDR1 SGDLS and CDR2 YYNGEE. Trimming took off 3 bases at V and 8 bases at J, with 15 bases between the two ends. This CDR3 has 14 amino acids. In DNA form, the CDR3 reads TGTGCCAGCAGCGCTAGGCCCACCTTGGATGAGCAGTTCTTC. This gives the protein CASSARPTLDEQFF.

This chain links TRBV19 with TRBJ2-7, with a weak D call TRBD2 (5 bases). Trimming stripped 9 bases from V and 3 bases from J, with 21 bases between. The CDR3 spans 15 residues. Looked up from germline, CDR1 is LNHDA and CDR2 is SQIVND (reference sequence). The DNA of the CDR3 is TGTGCCAGCTCAACTTCGACGTCGGGGTACTACGAGCAGTACTTC. This encodes CASSTSTSGYYEQYF. Full variable domain (outside the CDR3, taken from reference TRBV19 and TRBJ2-7): DGGITQSPKYLFRKEGQNVTLSCEQNLNHDAMYWYRQDPGQGLRLIYYSQIVNDFQKGDIAEGYSVSREKKESFPLTVTSAQKNPTAFYLCASSTSTSGYYEQYFGPGTRLTVT.

CDR3 nucleotides: TGTGCCAGCAGCGTATCCCTAGCGGGTAAGACCGGGGAGCTGTTTTTT. Amino acid sequence: CASSVSLAGKTGELFF. J is TRBJ2-2 and V is TRBV9; TRBD2 matches at 8 bases. The J segment lost 5 bases and the V segment lost 1 base, leaving 7 bases of the junction unmatched. The CDR3 totals 16 residues. Germline CDR1 and CDR2: SGDLS and YYNGEE. Drawing the rest from reference TRBV9 and TRBJ2-2, the complete variable domain is DSGVTQTPKHLITATGQRVTLRCSPRSGDLSVYWYQQSLDQGLQFLIQYYNGEERAKGNILERFSAQQFPDLHSELNLSSLELGDSALYFCASSVSLAGKTGELFFGEGSRLTVL.

V and J are TRBV7-8 and TRBJ1-5; the D gene is possibly TRBD1 (5 bases). The CDR3 runs 15 residues. The V gene lost 0 bases and the J gene lost 5 bases, with 11 bases spanning the gap. Germline CDR1 and CDR2: SGHVS and FQNEAQ. For the CDR3, the DNA is TGTGCCAGCAGCTTAGCGAAGACAGTCCATCAGCCCCAGCATTTT. Protein sequence: CASSLAKTVHQPQHF. Using reference TRBV7-8 and TRBJ1-5 for the parts outside the CDR3, the full variable domain is GAGVSQSPRYKVAKRGQDVALRCDPISGHVSLFWYQQALGQGPEFLTYFQNEAQLDKSGLPSDRFFAERPEGSVSTLKIQRTQQEDSAVYLCASSLAKTVHQPQHFGDGTRLSIL.

The rearrangement links TRBV7-2 to TRBJ1-2, with D perhaps TRBD1 (5 bases). This CDR3 is built from 15 residues. Germline CDR1 reads SGHTA; CDR2 reads FQGNSA. V was shortened by 1 base and J by 1 base, with 10 bases between the two germline ends. CDR3 loop: CASSLVGRVNYGYTF. As DNA, the CDR3 is TGTGCCAGCAGCTTAGTGGGCAGGGTTAACTATGGCTACACCTTC.

The gene calls are TRBV3-1 (or the pseudogene TRBV3-2) and TRBJ1-6; a possible D gene is TRBD1 (5 bases). The V end lost 7 bases, the J end lost 2 bases, and 12 bases lay between the germline ends. CDR3 length: 15 residues. Germline V gives CDR1 LGHDT, CDR2 YNNKEL (reference sequence). The CDR3 here is CASNFREAYNSPLHF. CDR3 nucleotide sequence: TGTGCCAGCAACTTCAGGGAGGCCTATAATTCACCCCTCCACTTT.

This clone was detected a few times. Germline and junction disagree at one end, which may indicate a read error. V is TRBV7-3 and J is TRBJ2-2; 7 nucleotides match TRBD1. The CDR3 totals 14 residues. The germline V gene encodes CDR1 SGHTA and CDR2 FQGTGA. The DNA for the CDR3 is TGTGCCAGCAGCACTGGGGCCTCGGCAGGGGGGCTGTTTTTT. It yields the protein CASSTGASAGGLFF.

V and J are TRBV3-1 (or the pseudogene TRBV3-2) and TRBJ1-3; D gene ambiguous. V lost 6 bases, J lost 0 bases, and 6 bases lay in between. This CDR3 has 13 residues. Germline lookup yields CDR1 LGHDT and CDR2 YNNKEL (reference sequence). The CDR3 coding sequence is TGTGCCAGCAGAGTCAGCTCTGGAAACACCATATATTTT. Translating it yields CASRVSSGNTIYF.

The CDR3 DNA reads TGTGCCAGCACCCCAAGGGGGGGGGCTGAAGCTTTCTTT. Protein: CASTPRGGAEAFF. V gene TRBV3-1 (or the pseudogene TRBV3-2) combines with J gene TRBJ1-1, with a tentative D call TRBD1 (6 bases). The V and J ends lost 7 bases and 6 bases respectively, with 15 bases between them. Germline V gives CDR1 LGHDT, CDR2 YNNKEL (reference sequence). The CDR3 is 13 residues long.

A note on this clone: Other DNA variants within this sample encode the same CDR3. The chain couples TRBV19 to TRBJ1-2; 8 bases agree with TRBD1. The trim removed 3 bases at V and 0 bases at J, leaving 3 bases unmatched. Germline V CDR1 and CDR2: LNHDA, SQIVND (reference sequence). The CDR3 sequence is 15 residues long. The CDR3 is CASSIGTGPNYGYTF. The CDR3 DNA sequence: TGTGCCAGTAGTATTGGGACAGGTCCTAACTATGGCTACACCTTC.

The V gene is TRBV4-2, the J gene TRBJ1-2; a weak D match, TRBD1 (6 bases). This CDR3 is 15 amino acids long. Germline CDR1 LGHNA, CDR2 YNFKEQ. Trimming removed 1 base from V and 3 bases from J, with 12 bases in between. CDR3 loop: CASSQAQGLDYGYTF. CDR3 in DNA: TGTGCCAGCAGCCAAGCACAGGGTTTGGACTATGGCTACACCTTC.

This CDR3 reads CASSRDLLTPNYGYTF. Here the CDR3 DNA reads TGCGCCAGCAGCCGCGACTTACTGACCCCAAACTATGGCTACACCTTC. The chain couples TRBV4-1 to TRBJ1-2; D is ambiguous. Germline lookup yields CDR1 MGHRA and CDR2 YSYEKL. V was clipped by 4 bases and J by 2 bases, with 17 bases between them. The CDR3 consists of 16 residues.

The genes are TRBV9 and TRBJ2-6; D unclear. This CDR3 has 12 amino acids. Trimming cost V 7 bases and J 2 bases, with 4 bases left between them. CDR1 is SGDLS and CDR2 is YYNGEE in the germline V gene. In DNA form, the CDR3 reads TGTGCCAGCTCCACTGGGGCCAACGTCCTGACTTTC. Amino acids: CASSTGANVLTF. The complete variable domain, with remaining parts taken from reference TRBV9 and TRBJ2-6, reads DSGVTQTPKHLITATGQRVTLRCSPRSGDLSVYWYQQSLDQGLQFLIQYYNGEERAKGNILERFSAQQFPDLHSELNLSSLELGDSALYFCASSTGANVLTFGAGSRLTVL.

This rearrangement joins TRBV27 to TRBJ2-3, with TRBD2 identical over 10 bases. CDR1 is MNHEY, CDR2 SMNVEV, per germline (reference sequence). The CDR3 is 14 residues long. V lost 3 bases, J lost 4 bases, and 1 base stayed unmatched. The CDR3 DNA sequence: TGTGCCAGCAGTTTTAGCGGGAGGTCAGATACGCAGTATTTT. It is translated as CASSFSGRSDTQYF.

The rearrangement links TRBV3-1 (or the pseudogene TRBV3-2) to TRBJ1-6, with 10 bases that match TRBD1. V dropped 3 bases and J dropped 8; count of bases not matched to a gene: 1. Germline V gene lookup returns CDR1 LGHDT and CDR2 YNNKEL (reference sequence). The CDR3 contains 14 residues. The CDR3 reads CASSHGTGDSPLHF. For the CDR3, the DNA is TGTGCCAGCAGCCACGGGACAGGGGATTCACCCCTCCACTTT.

V and J are TRBV7-3 and TRBJ2-1; possible D gene TRBD1, 6 bases. Trimming left V 5 bases short and J 5 bases short, with 16 bases between. CDR1 and CDR2 (germline): SGHTA, FQGTGA. CDR3 length: 15 residues. The CDR3 nucleotides read TGTGCCAGCAGCCCCGGGACAAGTTACAACAATGAGCAGTTCTTC. It translates to CASSPGTSYNNEQFF.

The chain links TRBV28 to TRBJ2-5; 12 positions agree with TRBD2. Trimming cost V 2 bases and J 5 bases; bases outside gene matches: 3. Germline lookup yields CDR1 MDHEN and CDR2 SYDVKM. The CDR3 length is 15 residues. The CDR3 DNA sequence: TGTGCCAGCAGTTTAACCGGGACTAGCGGGGAGACCCAGTACTTC. Translated: CASSLTGTSGETQYF.

In this sample, this clone turned up a few times. This sequence joins TRBV27 and TRBJ1-2; D perhaps matches TRBD1 (6 bases). Germline loops: CDR1 MNHEY, CDR2 SMNVEV (reference sequence). V dropped 8 bases and J dropped 0 bases, with 16 bases sitting between them. This CDR3 region has 15 residues. CDR3 in DNA: TGTGCCAGCGGAGACGGACAGACTACTAACTATGGCTACACCTTC. Amino acid sequence: CASGDGQTTNYGYTF.

In this sample, this clone turned up a few times. The CDR3 protein is CASMGSGRLSYEQYF. CDR3 coding DNA: TGTGCCAGTATGGGTAGCGGGAGACTCTCCTACGAGCAGTACTTC. The chain recombines TRBV19 with TRBJ2-7; 9 bases are shared with TRBD2. Per the germline V gene, CDR1 is LNHDA and CDR2 is SQIVND (reference sequence). Trimming took 7 bases from V and 0 from J; bases not matched to a gene: 7. The CDR3 length is 15 residues.